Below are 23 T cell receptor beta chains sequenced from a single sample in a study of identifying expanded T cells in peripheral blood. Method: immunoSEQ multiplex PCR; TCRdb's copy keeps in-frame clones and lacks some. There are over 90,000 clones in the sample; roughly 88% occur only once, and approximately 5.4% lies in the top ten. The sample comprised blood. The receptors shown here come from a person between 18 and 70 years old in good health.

CDR3 amino acids: CASSIEGGMGEKLFF. The CDR3 bases are TGTGCCAGTAGTATAGAGGGGGGAATGGGTGAAAAACTGTTTTTT. The rearrangement joins TRBV19 to TRBJ1-4; the D gene is possibly TRBD1 (5 bases). The ends were cut back, 0 bases at V and 7 bases at J, with 12 bases in the middle. Germline values: CDR1 LNHDA, CDR2 SQIVND (reference sequence). The CDR3 covers 15 residues.

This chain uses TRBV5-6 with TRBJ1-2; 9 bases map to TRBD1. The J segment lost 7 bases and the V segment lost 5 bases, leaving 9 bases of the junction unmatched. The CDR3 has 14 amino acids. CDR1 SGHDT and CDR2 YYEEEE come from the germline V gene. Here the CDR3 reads CASRFPGQGSGYTF. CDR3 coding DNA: TGTGCCAGCAGATTCCCGGGACAGGGCTCTGGCTACACCTTC.

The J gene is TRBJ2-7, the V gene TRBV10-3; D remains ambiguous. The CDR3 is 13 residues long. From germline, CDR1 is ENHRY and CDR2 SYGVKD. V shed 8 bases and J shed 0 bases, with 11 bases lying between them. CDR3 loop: CAIGSGPSYEQYF. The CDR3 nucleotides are TGTGCCATCGGGTCAGGACCCTCCTACGAGCAGTACTTC.

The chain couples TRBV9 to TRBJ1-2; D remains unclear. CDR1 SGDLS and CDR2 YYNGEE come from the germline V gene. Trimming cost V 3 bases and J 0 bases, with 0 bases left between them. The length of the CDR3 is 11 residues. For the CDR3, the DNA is TGTGCCAGCAGCGCTAACTATGGCTACACCTTC. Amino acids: CASSANYGYTF. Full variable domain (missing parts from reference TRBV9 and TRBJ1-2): DSGVTQTPKHLITATGQRVTLRCSPRSGDLSVYWYQQSLDQGLQFLIQYYNGEERAKGNILERFSAQQFPDLHSELNLSSLELGDSALYFCASSANYGYTFGSGTRLTVV.

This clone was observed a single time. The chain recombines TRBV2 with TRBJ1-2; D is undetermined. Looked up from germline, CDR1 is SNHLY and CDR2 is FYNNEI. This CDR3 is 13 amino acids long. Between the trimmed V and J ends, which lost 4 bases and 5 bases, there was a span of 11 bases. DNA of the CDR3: TGTGCCAGCAGTGCGGACCTTCGATATGGCTACACCTTC. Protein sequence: CASSADLRYGYTF.

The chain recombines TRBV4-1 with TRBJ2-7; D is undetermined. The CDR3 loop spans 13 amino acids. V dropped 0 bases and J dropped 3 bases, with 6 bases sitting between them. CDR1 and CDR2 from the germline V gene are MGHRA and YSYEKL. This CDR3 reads CASSQDPDYEQYF. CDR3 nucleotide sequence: TGCGCCAGCAGCCAAGATCCCGACTACGAGCAGTACTTC.

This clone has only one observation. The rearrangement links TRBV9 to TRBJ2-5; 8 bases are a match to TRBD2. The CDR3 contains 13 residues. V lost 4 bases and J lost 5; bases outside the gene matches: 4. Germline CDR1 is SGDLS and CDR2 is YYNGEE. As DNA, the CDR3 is TGTGCCAGCAGCCCCCGGGGGGGGGAGACCCAGTACTTC. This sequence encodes CASSPRGGETQYF.

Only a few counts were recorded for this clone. The CDR3 sequence: CASIEGGEQYF. CDR3 coding DNA: TGTGCCAGCATTGAGGGAGGCGAGCAGTACTTC. The chain employs TRBV27 and TRBJ2-7; tentative D call: TRBD2 (6 bases). V lost 7 bases to trimming and J lost 6 bases, with 10 bases between them. The germline gives CDR1 MNHEY, CDR2 SMNVEV (reference sequence). This CDR3 is 11 amino acids long.

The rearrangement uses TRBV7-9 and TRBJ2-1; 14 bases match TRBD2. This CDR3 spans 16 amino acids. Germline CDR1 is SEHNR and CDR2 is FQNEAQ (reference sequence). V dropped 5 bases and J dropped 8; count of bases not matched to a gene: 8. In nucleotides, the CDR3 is TGTGCCAGCAGCGATGAGACTAGCGGGAGGGCCCATGAGCAGTTCTTC. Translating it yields CASSDETSGRAHEQFF.

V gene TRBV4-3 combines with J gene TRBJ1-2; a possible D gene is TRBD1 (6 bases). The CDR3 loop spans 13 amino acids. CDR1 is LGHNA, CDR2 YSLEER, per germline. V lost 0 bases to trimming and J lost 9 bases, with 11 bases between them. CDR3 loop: CASSQETGRSYTF. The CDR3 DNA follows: TGCGCCAGCAGCCAAGAGACAGGTAGAAGCTACACCTTC.

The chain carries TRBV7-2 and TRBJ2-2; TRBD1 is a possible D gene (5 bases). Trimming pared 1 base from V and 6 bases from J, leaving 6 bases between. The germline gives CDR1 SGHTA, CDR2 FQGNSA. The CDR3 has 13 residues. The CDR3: CASSLVRAGELFF. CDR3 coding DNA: TGTGCCAGCAGCTTAGTCAGGGCCGGGGAGCTGTTTTTT.

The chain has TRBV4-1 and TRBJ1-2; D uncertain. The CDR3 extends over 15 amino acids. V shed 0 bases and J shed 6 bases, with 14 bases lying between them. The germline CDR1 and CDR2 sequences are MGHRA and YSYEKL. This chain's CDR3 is CASSQEGIGSNGYTF. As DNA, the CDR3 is TGCGCCAGCAGCCAAGAGGGTATCGGGTCGAATGGCTACACCTTC.

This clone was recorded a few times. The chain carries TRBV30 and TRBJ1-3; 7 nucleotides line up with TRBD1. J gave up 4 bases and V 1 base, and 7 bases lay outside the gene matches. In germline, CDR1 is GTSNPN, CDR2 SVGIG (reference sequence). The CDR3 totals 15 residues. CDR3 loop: CAWSAGGHAGNTIYF. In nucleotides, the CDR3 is TGTGCCTGGAGTGCAGGGGGTCACGCGGGAAACACCATATATTTT.

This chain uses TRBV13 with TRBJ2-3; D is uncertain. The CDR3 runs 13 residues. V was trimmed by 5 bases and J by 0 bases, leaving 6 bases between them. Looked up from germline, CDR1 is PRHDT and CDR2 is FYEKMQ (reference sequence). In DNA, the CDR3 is TGTGCCAGCAGCGCGCAGAGCACAGATACGCAGTATTTT. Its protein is CASSAQSTDTQYF.

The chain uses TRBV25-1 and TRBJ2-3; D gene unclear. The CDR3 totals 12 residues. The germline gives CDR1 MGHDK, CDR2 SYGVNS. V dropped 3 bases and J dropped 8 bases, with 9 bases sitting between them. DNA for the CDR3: TGTGCCAGCAGTGACGCGCATCCTACGCAGTATTTT. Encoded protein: CASSDAHPTQYF.

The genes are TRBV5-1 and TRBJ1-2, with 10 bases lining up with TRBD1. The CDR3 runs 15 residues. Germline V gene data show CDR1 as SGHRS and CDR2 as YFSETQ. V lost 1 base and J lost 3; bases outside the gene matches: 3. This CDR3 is CASSLRQGADYGYTF. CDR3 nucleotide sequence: TGCGCCAGCAGCTTGCGACAGGGGGCGGACTATGGCTACACCTTC.

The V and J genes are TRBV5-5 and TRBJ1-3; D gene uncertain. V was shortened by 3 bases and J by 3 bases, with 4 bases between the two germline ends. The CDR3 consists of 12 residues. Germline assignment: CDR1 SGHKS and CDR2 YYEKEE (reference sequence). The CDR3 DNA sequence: TGTGCCAGCAGCTCACTTGGAAACACCATATATTTT. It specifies CASSSLGNTIYF.

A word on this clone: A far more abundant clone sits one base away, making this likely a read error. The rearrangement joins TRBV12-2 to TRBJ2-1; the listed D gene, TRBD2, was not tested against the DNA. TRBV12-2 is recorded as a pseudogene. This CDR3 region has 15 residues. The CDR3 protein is CASRAGGGSYNEQFF. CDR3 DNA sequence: TGTGCAAGTCGTGCGGGGGGAGGGTCCTACAATGAGCAGTTCTTC.

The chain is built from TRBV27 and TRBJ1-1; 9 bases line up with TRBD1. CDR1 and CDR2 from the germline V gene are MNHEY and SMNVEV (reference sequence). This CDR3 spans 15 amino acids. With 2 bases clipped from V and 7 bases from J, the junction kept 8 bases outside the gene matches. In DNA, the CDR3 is TGTGCCAGCAGTTTAACAGGGGGCGGAAATTTTGAAGCTTTCTTT. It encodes CASSLTGGGNFEAFF.

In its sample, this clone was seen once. CDR3 in amino acids: CASSPETGGTGEQFF. CDR3 in DNA: TGTGCCAGCTCACCTGAGACAGGGGGCACCGGTGAGCAGTTCTTC. This chain links TRBV18 with TRBJ2-1, with 10 bases that match TRBD1. CDR1 and CDR2 from the germline V gene are KGHSH and LQKENI. With 3 bases clipped from V and 9 bases from J, the junction kept 8 bases outside the gene matches. The CDR3 totals 15 residues.

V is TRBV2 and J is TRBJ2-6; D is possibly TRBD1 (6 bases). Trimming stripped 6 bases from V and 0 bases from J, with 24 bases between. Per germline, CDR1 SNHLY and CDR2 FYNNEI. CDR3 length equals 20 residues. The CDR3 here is CASSDTPPGHGISGANVLTF. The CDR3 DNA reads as TGTGCCAGCAGCGATACACCGCCGGGACACGGGATCTCTGGGGCCAACGTCCTGACTTTC.

In nucleotides, the CDR3 is TGTGCCAGCAGCGTAGAGTTGCGAGCGGGGGCGAACACCGGGGAGCTGTTTTTT. It translates to CASSVELRAGANTGELFF. This chain connects TRBV9 to TRBJ2-2; TRBD2 aligns across 8 bases. Germline lookup yields CDR1 SGDLS and CDR2 YYNGEE. Trimming removed 0 bases from V and 0 bases from J; junction bases left unmatched: 7. CDR3 length: 18 amino acids.

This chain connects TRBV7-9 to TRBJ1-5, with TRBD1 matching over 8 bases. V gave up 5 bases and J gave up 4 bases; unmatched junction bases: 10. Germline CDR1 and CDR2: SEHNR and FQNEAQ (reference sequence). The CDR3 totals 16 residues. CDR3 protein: CASSTSGTGGNQPQHF. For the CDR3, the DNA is TGTGCCAGCAGCACAAGTGGTACAGGGGGTAATCAGCCCCAGCATTTT.